This T cell receptor (beta chain) was profiled in a study of T cells after yellow fever vaccination. Study-level background: SMART-Seq v4 Ultra Low Input prepared the low-cell-number fractions.

Study observations and caveats: The study re-detected most primary-vaccination clones after the booster (96% CD4, approximately 87% CD8).

This clonotype appeared a few times. What it recognizes is unknown. Germline CDR1 is SGHTA and CDR2 is FQGTGA. The trim removed 5 bases at V and 5 bases at J, leaving 8 bases unmatched. This CDR3 spans 14 amino acids. Production of TCR cDNA was by 5'RACE template switching, which also added a universal primer site and UMIs. Each CDR3 protein is one row after TCRdb ran MiXCR on the 5' RACE reads. This sample has 320,000 or so distinct CDR3 sequences, with 7% to 10% found just once. Sequencing used PBMCs, obtained 35 to 50 days after the first yellow fever vaccination. The gene calls are TRBV7-3 and TRBJ2-7; 8 bases agree with TRBD2. The clonotype was recovered from a man younger than 35 who received the YFV17D yellow fever vaccine. CDR3 DNA sequence: TGTGCCAGCAGCCCTTTTGCGGGGGGCGACGAGCAGTACTTC. Protein product: CASSPFAGGDEQYF.